This T cell receptor beta chain was sequenced for a study of control samples from healthy donors and cancer patients. Assay used: immunoSEQ multiplex PCR; TCRdb lists only in-frame clones, some missing. Of roughly 55,000 clones in the sample, more than 90% were seen once. V dropped 8 bases and J dropped 1; count of bases not matched to a gene: 8. Germline V gene sequence: CDR1 LNHDA, CDR2 SQIVND (reference sequence). The CDR3 consists of 15 residues. This TCR was sampled from a man aged 35-49 years with colorectal cancer. This chain uses TRBV19 with TRBJ2-5; 9 bases match TRBD2. The sequenced sample consisted of PBMCs. The CDR3 here is CASRRAGGPQETQYF. The CDR3 DNA reads as TGTGCCAGTCGGCGAGCGGGGGGCCCCCAAGAGACCCAGTACTTC.